This T cell receptor beta chain was sequenced in a study of blood T cells in healthy people across ages (dated by TCRdb to the mid-2010s). At the level of the whole study: In model experiments, roughly one uniquely barcoded TCR beta cDNA molecule per two T cells was captured by template switching. Using deep sequencing normalized with unique cDNA molecular identifiers, the study measured how TCR beta repertoire diversity changes with age. Four age groups were formed from the donors: young (average approximately 16 years), middle-aged (approximately 41), aged (over 55) and long-lived (around 82). To avoid experimental bias, donors of different ages were randomly spread across the sequencing lanes. Two additional independent replicas of 1 million unique cDNA reads from the same blood draw were analyzed for two donors (one aged 18 to 30 and one aged 80 or older).

Donors were 30 to 45 systemically healthy Caucasian individuals from Russia aged roughly 6 to 95 years. Each donor gave ten milliliters of peripheral blood, drawn into EDTA-treated Vacutainer tubes. Ficoll-Paque density-gradient centrifugation was used to isolate PBMCs, with at least 6 million obtained per sample. Trizol reagent was used to extract total RNA from the PBMCs, yielding at least 5 micrograms per sample. For every donor, flow cytometry on a PBMC aliquot measured the percentage of naive CD45RAhigh/CD27high T cells. Receptor libraries were prepared by 5' RACE. The second PCR ran for roughly 6 to 11 cycles and used a J-beta primer mix along with a sample-barcoded 5' primer. A unique molecular identifier was introduced onto each TCR beta cDNA molecule by a template-switch 5' adaptor carrying 12 random nucleotides. At least 3 million CDR3-containing paired-end reads were obtained from each sample. First-strand cDNA was synthesized from all RNA with the Mint cDNA synthesis kit, primed by a TRBC-specific oligonucleotide. After uracil-DNA glycosylase treatment, a first 18-cycle PCR used universal primers M1SS and BC2_uni_R on all cDNA. The original methods were these. For normalization, 1 million high-quality reads, each with a distinct molecular identifier, were randomly selected from each sample. Reads sharing molecular identifiers were discarded rather than binned into consensus sequences. CDR3 identification, clonotype clustering and error correction used MiTCR with a Q25 quality threshold and the strictest error-elimination algorithm. A nonparametric unseen species model with Euler transformation was used to estimate lower-bound total TCR beta diversity. Starting from the raw public reads, TCRdb applied fastp trimming at Q25, assembled clones with MiXCR and retained in-frame beta chains. Rows with one shared CDR3 protein collapse into an entry with the most common genes and DNA. The V and J calls and clone size come from TCRdb's table, not from the authors' own analysis. Recorded for this sample are 1.5 million to 2 million distinct CDR3 sequences; about two fifths of them occurred a single time. The ten most abundant clones make up about 23% of the sample.

Study-wide conclusions, independent of this receptor: As age increased, observed TCR beta diversity per million T cells dropped in a roughly linear way, and a significant reduction was already evident by age roughly 36. A strong correlation was found between observed TCR beta diversity and the percentage of naive T cells measured by flow cytometry. Estimates of total diversity based on one million sequenced T cells were considered lower bounds and underestimates. Compared with the aged group, the long-lived group had more naive CD4+ T cells, fewer expanded clones and increased TCR diversity, suggesting age selection. The CMV infection status of donors was not known, potentially confounding age-related changes in expanded clonotypes. Bulk unsorted PBMC profiling prevented conclusive comparison of naive and antigen-experienced compartments.

V and J are trimmed by 1 base and 0 bases, and the gene matches miss 6 bases of the junction. The CDR1 and CDR2 encoded by the germline V gene are MGHRA and YSYEKL. The CDR3 contains 17 residues, cysteine and phenylalanine counted. The read is trimmed to its CDR3 DNA, 51 bases read in frame from base 1. Points on this clonotype: Its antigen is currently not known. No quality values exist for individual bases; no much larger clone is one base distant.

The sequence came from a human donor in good health. Material: blood. The rearrangement combines TRBV4-1 with TRBJ2-4; TRBD2 fits 7 bases in the junction. The CDR3 corresponds to CASSQVGRGSAKNIQYF. The sequence in DNA is TGCGCCAGCAGCCAAGTCGGGCGGGGGTCAGCCAAAAACATTCAGTACTTC.